The rows below give T cell receptor beta chains drawn from one sample of a study of cytomegalovirus exposure and HLA in healthy donors. Only in-frame clones appear in the TCRdb table, and some are missing; sequencing was by immunoSEQ multiplex PCR. The sample shows fewer than 200,000 clones, around 80% of them seen only once. Sample: PBMCs. The origin of the receptors is a female donor in good health and CMV-seronegative. Both conserved end residues are part of each CDR3. The D gene is left open where the match is weak. Part of the rows lack a size; the others show once, few, many or a class for expanded clones.

V	D	J	size	CDR3	DNA
TRBV6-5	TRBD1	TRBJ1-6	NA	CASRPRQGLGSPLHF	TGTGCCAGCAGGCCCCGACAGGGGTTGGGCTCACCCCTCCACTTT
TRBV2	NA	TRBJ2-7	NA	CASRQGSYEQYF	TGTGCCAGCAGGCAGGGTTCCTACGAGCAGTACTTC
TRBV4-2	TRBD2	TRBJ2-7	NA	CASSSTSGALYEQYF	TGTGCCAGCAGCTCGACTAGCGGGGCCCTCTACGAGCAGTACTTC
TRBV9	NA	TRBJ1-2	NA	CASSVHLREELFYLQTNYGYTF	TGTGCCAGCAGCGTACATTTAAGGGAGGAGTTGTTCTACCTTCAAACTAACTATGGCTACACCTTC
TRBV18	NA	TRBJ1-2	NA	CASSPIGGEDGYTF	TGTGCCAGCTCACCAATCGGGGGTGAGGATGGCTACACCTTC
TRBV19	NA	TRBJ1-3	NA	CASRTEGSGNTIYF	TGTGCCAGTAGAACAGAAGGCTCTGGAAACACCATATATTTT
TRBV4-1	NA	TRBJ1-2	few	CASSQVGAGTVRNYGYTF	TGCGCCAGCAGCCAAGTTGGAGCGGGGACCGTCCGAAACTATGGCTACACCTTC
TRBV28	NA	TRBJ2-6	NA	CASSSTGSGANVLTF	TGTGCCAGCAGTTCAACAGGAAGTGGGGCCAACGTCCTGACTTTC
TRBV7-2	NA	TRBJ1-3	NA	CASSRTRLIGNTIYF	TGTGCCAGCAGCAGGACACGGTTGATTGGAAACACCATATATTTT
TRBV9	NA	TRBJ2-5	NA	CASSVEASFRETQYF	TGTGCCAGCAGCGTAGAGGCTAGCTTTAGGGAGACCCAGTACTTC
TRBV18	NA	TRBJ2-2	NA	CASSPQGVVGTGELFF	TGTGCCAGCTCACCACAGGGGGTCGTTGGCACCGGGGAGCTGTTTTTT
TRBV5-1	TRBD2	TRBJ2-7	NA	CASSVGGAGPDEQYF	TGCGCCAGCAGCGTTGGTGGAGCGGGGCCTGACGAGCAGTACTTC
TRBV29-1	TRBD2	TRBJ2-7	NA	CSVDRAGGREQYF	TGCAGCGTTGATCGGGCGGGAGGGCGTGAGCAGTACTTC
TRBV28	TRBD1	TRBJ1-1	NA	CASSPGTGERNTEAFF	TGTGCCAGCAGTCCAGGGACAGGGGAAAGGAACACTGAAGCTTTCTTT
TRBV5-1	NA	TRBJ2-3	once	CASSFTGDRTDTQYF	TGCGCCAGCAGCTTTACGGGAGACCGCACAGATACGCAGTATTTT